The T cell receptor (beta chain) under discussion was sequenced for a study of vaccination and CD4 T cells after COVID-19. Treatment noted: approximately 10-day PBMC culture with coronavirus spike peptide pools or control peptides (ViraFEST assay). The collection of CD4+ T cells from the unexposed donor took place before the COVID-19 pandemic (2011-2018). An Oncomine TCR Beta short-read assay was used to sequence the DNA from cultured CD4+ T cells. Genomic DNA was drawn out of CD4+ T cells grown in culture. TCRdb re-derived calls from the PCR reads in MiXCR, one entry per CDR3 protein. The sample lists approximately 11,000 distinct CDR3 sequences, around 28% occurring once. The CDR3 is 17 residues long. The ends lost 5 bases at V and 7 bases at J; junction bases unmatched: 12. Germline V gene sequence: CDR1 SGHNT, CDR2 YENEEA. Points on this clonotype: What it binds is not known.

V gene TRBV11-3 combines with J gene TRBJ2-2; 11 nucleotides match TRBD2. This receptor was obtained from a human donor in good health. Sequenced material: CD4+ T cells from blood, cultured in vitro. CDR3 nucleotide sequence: TGTGCCAGCAGCATAGGGCCACTAGCGGGAGTTAACGGGGAGCTGTTTTTT. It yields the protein CASSIGPLAGVNGELFF.